This is a list of T cell receptor beta chains from one sample in a study of cytomegalovirus exposure and HLA in healthy donors. TCRdb's table, derived via immunoSEQ multiplex PCR, lists solely in-frame clones and lacks some. The sample shows approximately 150,000 clones, around 84% of them seen only once. Material for sequencing was PBMCs. These receptors all come from a man between 18 and 29 years old in good health and CMV-seropositive. The CDR3 runs from the conserved cysteine through the conserved F or W. A D gene is named only where the DNA matches it firmly. A clone size is listed for some rows: how often the clone was seen (once, few, many), or a class if it is expanded.

J gene: TRBJ1-2; V gene: TRBV5-6; clone size: NA; D gene: NA; CDR3 protein: CASSLRVTGLNYGYTF; CDR3 DNA: TGTGCCAGCAGCTTGAGGGTTACAGGGCTTAACTATGGCTACACCTTC
J gene: TRBJ1-2; V gene: TRBV6-5; clone size: NA; D gene: NA; CDR3 protein: CASSFIGGYGYTF; CDR3 DNA: TGTGCCAGCAGCTTTATCGGTGGCTATGGCTACACCTTC
J gene: TRBJ2-7; V gene: TRBV28; clone size: NA; D gene: NA; CDR3 protein: CASSLGGPYEQYF; CDR3 DNA: TGTGCCAGCAGTTTGGGGGGGCCCTACGAGCAGTACTTC
J gene: TRBJ2-3; V gene: TRBV9; clone size: NA; D gene: NA; CDR3 protein: CASSVGPVVTDTQYF; CDR3 DNA: TGTGCCAGCAGCGTAGGGCCTGTGGTCACAGATACGCAGTATTTT
J gene: TRBJ1-1; V gene: TRBV5-1; clone size: NA; D gene: TRBD1; CDR3 protein: CASSSGQGLTEAFF; CDR3 DNA: TGCGCCAGCAGCTCGGGACAGGGGCTCACTGAAGCTTTCTTT
J gene: TRBJ2-3; V gene: TRBV5-1; clone size: NA; D gene: NA; CDR3 protein: CASSLDSSTDTQYF; CDR3 DNA: TGCGCCAGCAGCTTGGACAGCAGCACAGATACGCAGTATTTT
J gene: TRBJ2-2; V gene: TRBV7-9; clone size: NA; D gene: TRBD1; CDR3 protein: CASSLPTGGNTGELFF; CDR3 DNA: TGTGCCAGCAGCTTGCCGACAGGGGGGAACACCGGGGAGCTGTTTTTT
J gene: TRBJ2-5; V gene: TRBV2; clone size: NA; D gene: TRBD1; CDR3 protein: CASSPRQGRVETQYF; CDR3 DNA: TGTGCCAGCAGCCCCAGACAGGGAAGGGTGGAGACCCAGTACTTC
J gene: TRBJ2-7; V gene: TRBV10-2; clone size: NA; D gene: TRBD1; CDR3 protein: CASRTGGVGEQYF; CDR3 DNA: TGCGCCAGCAGGACAGGGGGGGTAGGGGAGCAGTACTTC
J gene: TRBJ2-5; V gene: TRBV5-1; clone size: NA; D gene: TRBD1; CDR3 protein: CASSSPGQGIRETQYF; CDR3 DNA: TGCGCCAGCAGCTCACCGGGACAGGGGATTCGGGAGACCCAGTACTTC
J gene: TRBJ2-1; V gene: TRBV9; clone size: few; D gene: TRBD2; CDR3 protein: CASRFPTGRGIWEQFF; CDR3 DNA: TGTGCCAGCAGATTCCCAACCGGGAGGGGGATTTGGGAGCAGTTCTTC
J gene: TRBJ2-3; V gene: TRBV5-5; clone size: NA; D gene: NA; CDR3 protein: CASSLVTTGDTQYF; CDR3 DNA: TGTGCCAGCAGCTTGGTCACCACCGGGGATACGCAGTATTTT
J gene: TRBJ1-1; V gene: TRBV2; clone size: NA; D gene: NA; CDR3 protein: CASTPVGDTEAFF; CDR3 DNA: TGTGCCAGCACCCCGGTCGGTGACACTGAAGCTTTCTTT
J gene: TRBJ1-1; V gene: TRBV5-6; clone size: NA; D gene: NA; CDR3 protein: CASSLDATGWLYTEAFF; CDR3 DNA: TGTGCCAGCAGCTTGGATGCTACAGGGTGGTTATACACTGAAGCTTTCTTT
J gene: TRBJ2-5; V gene: TRBV5-1; clone size: few; D gene: TRBD1; CDR3 protein: CASSPTGLWGETQYF; CDR3 DNA: TGCGCCAGCAGCCCGACAGGGTTGTGGGGAGAGACCCAGTACTTC
J gene: TRBJ1-1; V gene: TRBV19; clone size: NA; D gene: NA; CDR3 protein: CASSMRDSMNTEAFF; CDR3 DNA: TGTGCCAGTAGTATGAGAGACAGTATGAACACTGAAGCTTTCTTT
J gene: TRBJ1-2; V gene: TRBV15; clone size: NA; D gene: TRBD1; CDR3 protein: CATSKSRLQGFAGYTF; CDR3 DNA: TGTGCCACCAGCAAGAGTCGATTACAGGGGTTCGCGGGCTACACCTTC
J gene: TRBJ2-7; V gene: TRBV2; clone size: few; D gene: NA; CDR3 protein: CASSSGVYEQYF; CDR3 DNA: TGTGCCAGCAGCTCAGGGGTATACGAGCAGTACTTC
J gene: TRBJ2-7; V gene: TRBV28; clone size: once; D gene: TRBD2; CDR3 protein: CASSLEGTKGSYEQYF; CDR3 DNA: TGTGCCAGCAGCCTAGAGGGGACTAAGGGTTCCTACGAGCAGTACTTC
J gene: TRBJ1-5; V gene: TRBV6-1; clone size: NA; D gene: NA; CDR3 protein: CAIQGDRNQPQHF; CDR3 DNA: TGTGCCATACAGGGAGACCGCAATCAGCCCCAGCATTTT
J gene: TRBJ2-7; V gene: TRBV18; clone size: few; D gene: TRBD1; CDR3 protein: CASSPLTTGTGHYEQYF; CDR3 DNA: TGTGCCAGCTCACCACTAACAACCGGGACAGGACACTACGAGCAGTACTTC
J gene: TRBJ1-2; V gene: TRBV5-1; clone size: once; D gene: NA; CDR3 protein: CASSPTGLGGYTF; CDR3 DNA: TGCGCCAGCAGCCCCACAGGTCTAGGAGGCTACACCTTC
J gene: TRBJ2-7; V gene: TRBV15; clone size: NA; D gene: NA; CDR3 protein: CATSSRDTYEQYF; CDR3 DNA: TGTGCCACCAGCAGCCGGGACACTTACGAGCAGTACTTC
J gene: TRBJ1-2; V gene: TRBV7-2; clone size: once; D gene: TRBD1; CDR3 protein: CASSSTGWDGYTF; CDR3 DNA: TGTGCCAGCAGCTCGACAGGGTGGGATGGCTACACCTTC
J gene: TRBJ1-5; V gene: TRBV5-1; clone size: NA; D gene: TRBD1; CDR3 protein: CASSLGDRANQPQHF; CDR3 DNA: TGCGCCAGCAGCTTGGGGGACAGGGCCAATCAGCCCCAGCATTTT
J gene: TRBJ2-1; V gene: TRBV5-4; clone size: NA; D gene: NA; CDR3 protein: CASSLVGTSFLGNEQFF; CDR3 DNA: TGTGCCAGCAGCTTGGTGGGAACTAGCTTTCTAGGAAATGAGCAGTTCTTC
J gene: TRBJ2-1; V gene: TRBV5-4; clone size: NA; D gene: TRBD2; CDR3 protein: CASSSAGLADNEQFF; CDR3 DNA: TGTGCCAGCAGCTCAGCGGGACTAGCGGATAATGAGCAGTTCTTC
J gene: TRBJ2-1; V gene: TRBV6-4; clone size: NA; D gene: TRBD2; CDR3 protein: CASSPLAGVNEQFF; CDR3 DNA: TGTGCCAGCAGTCCTCTAGCGGGGGTTAATGAGCAGTTCTTC
J gene: TRBJ2-7; V gene: TRBV2; clone size: NA; D gene: TRBD1; CDR3 protein: CASRRTGAEQYF; CDR3 DNA: TGTGCCAGCAGGCGGACAGGGGCCGAGCAGTACTTC
J gene: TRBJ2-3; V gene: TRBV5-1; clone size: NA; D gene: NA; CDR3 protein: CASSYSADTQYF; CDR3 DNA: TGCGCCAGCAGCTATTCAGCAGATACGCAGTATTTT
J gene: TRBJ1-1; V gene: TRBV6-1; clone size: NA; D gene: NA; CDR3 protein: CASSRFGTLNTEAFF; CDR3 DNA: TGTGCCAGCAGCCGCTTCGGGACACTTAACACTGAAGCTTTCTTT
J gene: TRBJ1-5; V gene: TRBV19; clone size: NA; D gene: NA; CDR3 protein: CASSHSRAQHF; CDR3 DNA: TGTGCCAGTAGCCATAGTCGGGCCCAGCATTTT
J gene: TRBJ2-3; V gene: TRBV5-6; clone size: once; D gene: NA; CDR3 protein: CASSFSTDTQYF; CDR3 DNA: TGTGCCAGCAGCTTTTCAACAGATACGCAGTATTTT
J gene: TRBJ2-2; V gene: TRBV7-9; clone size: NA; D gene: NA; CDR3 protein: CASSQPIGHTNTGELFF; CDR3 DNA: TGTGCCAGCAGCCAACCAATAGGACACACTAACACCGGGGAGCTGTTTTTT
J gene: TRBJ1-4; V gene: TRBV5-4; clone size: NA; D gene: NA; CDR3 protein: CASSLAKGMEEKLFF; CDR3 DNA: TGTGCCAGCAGCTTGGCCAAGGGGATGGAGGAAAAACTGTTTTTT
J gene: TRBJ2-2; V gene: TRBV7-2; clone size: few; D gene: TRBD2; CDR3 protein: CASSGTSGYTGELFF; CDR3 DNA: TGTGCCAGCAGTGGGACTAGCGGATACACCGGGGAGCTGTTTTTT
J gene: TRBJ2-1; V gene: TRBV5-4; clone size: NA; D gene: TRBD2; CDR3 protein: CASRKRFGGTSGGDEQFF; CDR3 DNA: TGTGCCAGCAGAAAAAGGTTTGGCGGGACTAGCGGGGGAGATGAGCAGTTCTTC
J gene: TRBJ1-2; V gene: TRBV5-1; clone size: few; D gene: NA; CDR3 protein: CASSLVEGRAYGYTF; CDR3 DNA: TGCGCCAGCAGCTTGGTGGAGGGGCGCGCCTATGGCTACACCTTC
J gene: TRBJ1-2; V gene: TRBV7-8; clone size: once; D gene: TRBD1; CDR3 protein: CASSQSDRANGYTF; CDR3 DNA: TGTGCCAGCAGCCAGAGCGACAGGGCCAATGGCTACACCTTC
J gene: TRBJ2-1; V gene: TRBV19; clone size: few; D gene: TRBD2; CDR3 protein: CASSRLAGGLGEQFF; CDR3 DNA: TGTGCCAGTAGCAGACTAGCGGGGGGGCTAGGTGAGCAGTTCTTC
J gene: TRBJ1-1; V gene: TRBV11-2; clone size: once; D gene: NA; CDR3 protein: CASSLDHRASEAFF; CDR3 DNA: TGTGCCAGCAGCTTAGACCACAGGGCCAGTGAAGCTTTCTTT
J gene: TRBJ1-2; V gene: TRBV30; clone size: once; D gene: NA; CDR3 protein: CAWSVSGSNGYTF; CDR3 DNA: TGTGCCTGGAGTGTTTCCGGGAGCAATGGCTACACCTTC